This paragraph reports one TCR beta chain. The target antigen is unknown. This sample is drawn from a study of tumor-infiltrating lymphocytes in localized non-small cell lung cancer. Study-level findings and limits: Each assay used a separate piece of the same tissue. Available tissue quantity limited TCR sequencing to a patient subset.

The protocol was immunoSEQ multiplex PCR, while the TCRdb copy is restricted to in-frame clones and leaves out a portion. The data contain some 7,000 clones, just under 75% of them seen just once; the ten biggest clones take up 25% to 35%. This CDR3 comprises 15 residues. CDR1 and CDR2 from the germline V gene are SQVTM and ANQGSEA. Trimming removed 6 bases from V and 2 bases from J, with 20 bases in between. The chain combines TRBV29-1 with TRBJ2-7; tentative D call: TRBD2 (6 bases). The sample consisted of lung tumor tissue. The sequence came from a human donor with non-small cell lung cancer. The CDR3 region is CSVGGGSVTAYEQYF. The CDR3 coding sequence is TGCAGCGTGGGGGGTGGGTCAGTAACCGCCTACGAGCAGTACTTC.